This TCR beta chain was found in a study of cytomegalovirus exposure and HLA in healthy donors. Study as a whole: HLA-typed donors contributed around 88 million unique TCRs, which were held in an early data release. Broader study findings: Rare TCR sequences predominated, though certain public TCRs were found in many donors. Near-uniform donor sequencing depth was presumed by presence/absence analyses. Later work associated approximately 17,000 TCR beta sequences with HLA alleles at 0.05 false discovery rate.

The CDR3 runs 12 residues. With 7 bases clipped from V and 7 bases from J, the junction kept 4 bases outside the gene matches. The germline gives CDR1 SGHNT, CDR2 YYREEE (reference sequence). This clone has just a few counts. The antigen is not known. PCR was performed using 60 Vbeta and 13 Jbeta primers. Clones were sequenced by immunoSEQ multiplex PCR, and TCRdb holds only the in-frame ones, with some missing. The top ten clones hold just under 3% of a sample with over 150,000 clones, roughly 79% of them seen once. This receptor was obtained from a male donor in good health and CMV-seronegative. The chain combines TRBV5-4 with TRBJ2-2; 7 bases agree with TRBD2. Material: PBMCs. The CDR3 DNA sequence: TGTGCCAGCCGGGGGGAAGGCGGGGAGCTGTTTTTT. Its protein is CASRGEGGELFF.